This TCR beta chain appears in the sequencing data of a study of sequential checkpoint blockade in melanoma. About the research overall: Both treatment sequences were followed by maintenance nivolumab.

Treatment given: randomized to nivolumab then ipilimumab (arm A) or the reverse (arm B). No patient had prior DNA-damaging chemotherapy. The table came from immunoSEQ multiplex PCR; TCRdb's copy has only in-frame clones and leaves some out. This sample has over 25,000 clones, with 77% found just once. The origin of this receptor is a human donor with melanoma. The starting material was CD8+ T cells sorted from blood (inferred from file names), obtained from a patient given nivolumab and ipilimumab in sequence.

CDR3 residues: CAISPGGGEKLFF. The CDR3 region has the DNA TGTGCCATCAGTCCAGGGGGCGGGGAAAAACTGTTTTTT. The chain is built from TRBV10-3 and TRBJ1-4; 8 bases are a match to TRBD1. The V segment lost 5 bases and the J segment 8 bases; nucleotides outside the gene matches: 4. This CDR3 spans 13 amino acids. The germline V gene has CDR1 ENHRY and CDR2 SYGVKD.